These 22 T cell receptor beta chains came from one sample sequenced in a study of OX40 agonist ivuxolimab in advanced cancers. Sequencing used immunoSEQ multiplex PCR; TCRdb keeps in-frame clones, though not all of them. This table has 70,000 to 80,000 clones, roughly nine tenths appearing once. The sample here was CD4+ or CD8+ T cells sorted from blood, taken in a trial of the OX40 agonist ivuxolimab. The origin of the receptors is an adult with an advanced solid tumor such as melanoma, head and neck, liver or kidney cancer.

The gene calls are TRBV19 and TRBJ2-2; a possible D gene is TRBD1 (6 bases). The germline V gene has CDR1 LNHDA and CDR2 SQIVND (reference sequence). Trimming removed 6 bases at V and 0 bases at J, with 11 bases between. The CDR3 runs to 15 residues. CDR3: CASSLGQANTGELFF. CDR3 in DNA: TGTGCCAGTAGCTTGGGACAAGCGAACACCGGGGAGCTGTTTTTT. The variable domain in full, with the rest retrieved from reference TRBV19 and TRBJ2-2, is DGGITQSPKYLFRKEGQNVTLSCEQNLNHDAMYWYRQDPGQGLRLIYYSQIVNDFQKGDIAEGYSVSREKKESFPLTVTSAQKNPTAFYLCASSLGQANTGELFFGEGSRLTVL.

The chain combines TRBV5-4 with TRBJ1-1; D might be TRBD1 (6 bases). V was shortened by 1 base and J by 6 bases, with 16 bases between the two germline ends. The CDR3 totals 15 residues. Germline V lookup: CDR1 SGHNT, CDR2 YYREEE (reference sequence). The CDR3 region is CASSLSWQGKPEAFF. CDR3 in DNA: TGTGCCAGCAGCTTGTCTTGGCAGGGGAAACCTGAAGCTTTCTTT.

This chain uses TRBV19 with TRBJ2-1; D is perhaps TRBD1 (6 bases). The germline V gene has CDR1 LNHDA and CDR2 SQIVND (reference sequence). Trimming shortened V by 5 bases and J by 2 bases, and 10 bases separated the two germline ends. The CDR3 contains 14 residues. The CDR3 loop reads CASSWGPTYNEQFF. In DNA form, the CDR3 reads TGTGCCAGTAGTTGGGGGCCTACCTACAATGAGCAGTTCTTC.

This chain uses TRBV27 with TRBJ1-2, with a tentative D call TRBD1 (5 bases). This CDR3 spans 14 amino acids. Germline-derived CDR1 and CDR2 are MNHEY and SMNVEV (reference sequence). The ends were cut back, 3 bases at V and 1 base at J, with 9 bases in the middle. The CDR3 protein is CASSFLDSNYGYTF. Written as DNA, the CDR3 is TGTGCCAGCAGTTTTCTTGACAGTAACTATGGCTACACCTTC.

This chain links TRBV27 with TRBJ1-4; 9 nucleotides line up with TRBD1. J gave up 5 bases and V 6 bases, and 4 bases lay outside the gene matches. Germline V gene data show CDR1 as MNHEY and CDR2 as SMNVEV (reference sequence). The CDR3 is made up of 14 amino acids. DNA for the CDR3: TGTGCCAGCAGAAACAGGGGGCAGAATGAAAAACTGTTTTTT. This translates into CASRNRGQNEKLFF.

This sequence joins TRBV10-2 and TRBJ2-7; 9 bases are shared with TRBD1. The CDR3 is 15 amino acids. J lost 1 base, V lost 5 bases, and 6 bases had no gene match. Germline V gene lookup returns CDR1 WSHSY and CDR2 SAAADI. CDR3 DNA: TGCGCCAGCAGTACACCGGGACAGGGTTCCTACGAGCAGTACTTC. Amino acids: CASSTPGQGSYEQYF.

The chain combines TRBV29-1 with TRBJ1-2; TRBD1 matches at 8 bases. Trimming cost V 7 bases and J 2 bases; bases outside gene matches: 9. CDR3 length: 14 amino acids. Germline V CDR1 and CDR2: SQVTM, ANQGSEA. The CDR3 loop is CSGTPGTGNYGYTF. CDR3 nucleotide sequence: TGCAGCGGGACCCCCGGGACAGGAAACTATGGCTACACCTTC.

J is TRBJ2-4 and V is TRBV30; possible D gene TRBD1, 7 bases. Germline V gives CDR1 GTSNPN, CDR2 SVGIG (reference sequence). Deletions cut 5 bases from V and 9 bases from J, with 14 bases between. CDR3 length equals 12 residues. The CDR3 DNA reads as TGTGCCTGGGCACCAGGGGGAGGCATTCAGTACTTC. Translation: CAWAPGGGIQYF. The full variable domain, rest sourced from reference TRBV30 and TRBJ2-4, is SQTIHQWPATLVQPVGSPLSLECTVEGTSNPNLYWYRQAAGRGLQLLFYSVGIGQISSEVPQNLSASRPQDRQFILSSKKLLLSDSGFYLCAWAPGGGIQYFGAGTRLSVL.

The CDR3 here is CSGRQGAGGYGYTF. Here the CDR3 DNA reads TGCAGCGGAAGACAGGGGGCTGGAGGCTATGGCTACACCTTC. The gene calls are TRBV29-1 and TRBJ1-2; 10 bases align to TRBD1. The CDR3 loop spans 14 amino acids. The trim removed 7 bases at V and 4 bases at J, leaving 9 bases unmatched. Germline assignment: CDR1 SQVTM and CDR2 ANQGSEA.

The rearrangement uses TRBV6-4 and TRBJ2-1, with 11 bases lining up with TRBD2. With 5 bases clipped from V and 2 bases from J, the junction kept 2 bases outside the gene matches. The CDR3 spans 15 residues. The germline V gene has CDR1 MRHNA and CDR2 SNTAGT. CDR3 sequence: CASSKTSGTYNEQFF. The CDR3 bases are TGTGCCAGCAGTAAGACTAGCGGGACCTACAATGAGCAGTTCTTC.

The V and J genes are TRBV5-6 and TRBJ2-2; a possible D gene is TRBD2 (5 bases). The ends were cut back, 2 bases at V and 4 bases at J, with 12 bases in the middle. The germline gives CDR1 SGHDT, CDR2 YYEEEE. The CDR3 has 15 amino acids. As DNA, the CDR3 is TGTGCCAGCAGCTTAAGGCTAGCAGTCACCGGGGAGCTGTTTTTT. Residues: CASSLRLAVTGELFF.

This clone was seen just once. This chain links TRBV5-6 with TRBJ2-5; D perhaps matches TRBD1 (5 bases). There are 18 residues in the CDR3. With 0 bases removed from V and 0 bases from J, the gap between germline ends came to 18 bases. Germline CDR1 is SGHDT and CDR2 is YYEEEE. DNA of the CDR3: TGTGCCAGCAGCTTGGGGCCTAGACAGATTGTATACCAAGAGACCCAGTACTTC. Its protein product is CASSLGPRQIVYQETQYF.

The V gene is TRBV4-2, the J gene TRBJ2-1; the D gene is possibly TRBD1 (6 bases). CDR1 and CDR2 from the germline V gene are LGHNA and YNFKEQ. Trimming stripped 1 base from V and 2 bases from J, with 15 bases between. The CDR3 sequence is 17 residues long. The CDR3 here is CASSQGPYRAAYNEQFF. CDR3 DNA: TGTGCCAGCAGCCAAGGGCCATACAGGGCAGCCTACAATGAGCAGTTCTTC.

The J gene is TRBJ1-2, the V gene TRBV18; D might be TRBD1 (5 bases). Germline V gene lookup returns CDR1 KGHSH and CDR2 LQKENI. This CDR3 is 16 amino acids long. V was clipped by 0 bases and J by 0 bases, with 11 bases between them. The CDR3 DNA reads TGTGCCAGCTCACCACCGGTGGGACGAACTAACTATGGCTACACCTTC. It yields the protein CASSPPVGRTNYGYTF.

V usage is TRBV5-1 and J usage is TRBJ2-3; tentative D call: TRBD2 (6 bases). Trimming took off 4 bases at V and 0 bases at J, with 12 bases between the two ends. This CDR3 has 15 residues. Germline CDR1 SGHRS, CDR2 YFSETQ. The CDR3 is CASSLQGLSTDTQYF. The CDR3 coding sequence is TGCGCCAGCAGCCTGCAGGGACTCAGCACAGATACGCAGTATTTT.

V and J are TRBV18 and TRBJ2-2; TRBD2 agrees at 7 bases. Germline trimming cut 1 base from V and 3 bases from J; bases unmatched to any gene: 5. This CDR3 contains 16 residues. Germline V lookup: CDR1 KGHSH, CDR2 LQKENI. DNA of the CDR3: TGTGCCAGCTCACCACGGGAGGGTCAGGACACCGGGGAGCTGTTTTTT. It codes for CASSPREGQDTGELFF. Variable domain in full (rest from reference TRBV18 and TRBJ2-2): NAGVMQNPRHLVRRRGQEARLRCSPMKGHSHVYWYRQLPEEGLKFMVYLQKENIIDESGMPKERFSAEFPKEGPSILRIQQVVRGDSAAYFCASSPREGQDTGELFFGEGSRLTVL.

The V gene is TRBV14, the J gene TRBJ2-2; 7 positions match TRBD1. The length of the CDR3 is 17 residues. Germline trimming cut 4 bases from V and 1 base from J; bases unmatched to any gene: 9. Germline CDR1 SGHDN, CDR2 FVKESK. The CDR3 nucleotides read TGTGCCAGCAGCCGATCAGGGACAGCGGTGAACACCGGGGAGCTGTTTTTT. This sequence encodes CASSRSGTAVNTGELFF. Combining the CDR3 with reference TRBV14 and TRBJ2-2 gives the whole variable domain EAGVTQFPSHSVIEKGQTVTLRCDPISGHDNLYWYRRVMGKEIKFLLHFVKESKQDESGMPNNRFLAERTGGTYSTLKVQPAELEDSGVYFCASSRSGTAVNTGELFFGEGSRLTVL.

J is TRBJ2-5 and V is TRBV7-9; 8 bases fit TRBD1. CDR3 length equals 15 residues. After removal of 5 bases from V and 3 bases from J, the junction contained 8 bases not matched to a gene. Germline V gene sequence: CDR1 SEHNR, CDR2 FQNEAQ (reference sequence). Here the CDR3 reads CASSPTSTGEETQYF. In nucleotides, the CDR3 is TGTGCCAGCAGCCCAACCTCGACAGGGGAAGAGACCCAGTACTTC.

V and J are TRBV6-1 and TRBJ2-3; D remains ambiguous. Trimming took off 2 bases at V and 2 bases at J, with 5 bases between the two ends. The germline V gene has CDR1 MNHNS and CDR2 SASEGT. The CDR3 runs 13 residues. In DNA form, the CDR3 reads TGTGCCAGCAGTGAACCTCCCACAGATACGCAGTATTTT. Translated: CASSEPPTDTQYF.

The J gene is TRBJ2-7, the V gene TRBV5-6, with TRBD2 matching 9 bases. Losses at the gene ends were 4 bases for V and 4 bases for J; bases not matched to a gene: 9. The length of the CDR3 is 15 residues. Germline CDR1 and CDR2: SGHDT and YYEEEE. The CDR3 region has the DNA TGTGCCAGCAGCCGGTTTAGCGGGAGTGGGTACGAGCAGTACTTC. It specifies CASSRFSGSGYEQYF.

This clone has just one count. The same CDR3 can be traced to other DNA sequences in this sample. V is TRBV30 and J is TRBJ1-5; D is ambiguous. The CDR3 covers 13 residues. The germline CDR1 and CDR2 sequences are GTSNPN and SVGIG (reference sequence). V lost 4 bases and J 3 bases, leaving 10 bases between the germline ends. DNA of the CDR3: TGTGCCTGGAATCGAGGGTTCAATCAGCCCCAGCATTTT. Amino acids: CAWNRGFNQPQHF. Drawing the rest from reference TRBV30 and TRBJ1-5, the complete variable domain is SQTIHQWPATLVQPVGSPLSLECTVEGTSNPNLYWYRQAAGRGLQLLFYSVGIGQISSEVPQNLSASRPQDRQFILSSKKLLLSDSGFYLCAWNRGFNQPQHFGDGTRLSIL.

The rearrangement joins TRBV29-1 to TRBJ2-5, with D maybe TRBD1 (6 bases). The germline V gene has CDR1 SQVTM and CDR2 ANQGSEA. V lost 6 bases and J lost 7, with 18 bases in between. This CDR3 has 13 amino acids. The CDR3 reads CSVAGQLTGTQYF. In DNA form, the CDR3 reads TGCAGCGTAGCCGGACAGCTAACGGGGACCCAGTACTTC.